Shown below are 7 T cell receptor beta chains from a single sample sequenced in a study of blood T cell repertoires in COVID-19. Libraries were prepared by immunoSEQ multiplex PCR; TCRdb keeps only in-frame clonotypes and omits some of them. The data show 250,000 or so clones, roughly nine tenths seen once. Specimen: PBMCs or T cells enriched from blood (not recorded which). Receptor source: a young man who had recovered from COVID-19.

The chain has TRBV10-3 and TRBJ1-1; D is uncertain. CDR3 size: 13 residues. CDR1 ENHRY and CDR2 SYGVKD come from the germline V gene. Trimming cost V 9 bases and J 1 base, with 12 bases left between them. The CDR3 loop reads CAITPEANTEAFF. In DNA, the CDR3 is TGTGCCATTACCCCCGAGGCGAACACTGAAGCTTTCTTT.

The chain combines TRBV7-9 with TRBJ2-3; 11 bases map to TRBD2. Germline trimming cut 3 bases from V and 1 base from J; bases unmatched to any gene: 0. This CDR3 contains 15 residues. Germline CDR1 and CDR2: SEHNR and FQNEAQ (reference sequence). Here the CDR3 reads CASSLTSGGTDTQYF. For the CDR3, the DNA is TGTGCCAGCAGCTTGACTAGCGGGGGCACAGATACGCAGTATTTT.

The chain joins TRBV19 to TRBJ1-2, with 7 positions matching TRBD1. The CDR3 is made up of 15 amino acids. From germline, CDR1 is LNHDA and CDR2 SQIVND (reference sequence). V shed 5 bases and J 5 bases; nucleotides not matched to a gene: 11. The CDR3 reads CASSENDRVGYGYTF. DNA of the CDR3: TGTGCCAGTAGTGAAAATGACAGGGTGGGGTATGGCTACACCTTC.

The J gene is TRBJ1-1, the V gene TRBV24-1; D unresolved. Trimming stripped 7 bases from V and 3 bases from J, with 8 bases between. CDR3 length equals 12 residues. Germline lookup yields CDR1 KGHDR and CDR2 SFDVKD. CDR3 residues: CATRDGDTEAFF. The CDR3 region has the DNA TGTGCCACCAGAGACGGGGACACTGAAGCTTTCTTT.

The gene calls are TRBV5-4 and TRBJ1-1; no clear D gene. Germline V gene lookup returns CDR1 SGHNT and CDR2 YYREEE (reference sequence). The CDR3 totals 14 residues. V gave up 0 bases and J gave up 5 bases, with 11 bases separating them. The CDR3 DNA is TGTGCCAGCAGCTTGGATCCGGCGGGGACTGAAGCTTTCTTT. Protein sequence: CASSLDPAGTEAFF.

The V and J genes are TRBV6-5 and TRBJ1-6; D remains unclear. The CDR3 length is 14 residues. The V gene's germline CDR1 is MNHEY and CDR2 SVGAGI. The V gene lost 6 bases and the J gene lost 9 bases, with 15 bases spanning the gap. The CDR3 nucleotides are TGTGCCAGCAGCCAGACAAGCACGGTTTCACCCCTCCACTTT. Translation gives CASSQTSTVSPLHF.

The CDR3 protein is CASSFESGAEQFF. CDR3 bases: TGCGCCAGCAGCTTTGAATCAGGGGCTGAGCAGTTCTTC. The chain carries TRBV5-1 and TRBJ2-1; D is possibly TRBD1 (6 bases). Germline CDR1 reads SGHRS; CDR2 reads YFSETQ. V shed 2 bases and J shed 9 bases, with 12 bases lying between them. The CDR3 has 13 amino acids.